The rows below give T cell receptor beta chains drawn from one sample of a study of blood T cell repertoires in COVID-19. Sequencing used immunoSEQ multiplex PCR; TCRdb keeps in-frame clones, though not all of them. The data contain about 110,000 clones, approximately 70% of them singletons. Sequencing was done on a sample of peripheral blood. The receptors here all came from a woman aged 60-75 years with acute or convalescent COVID-19. Each CDR3 is given with its conserved first and last residue. A D gene is named only where the DNA matches it firmly. Rows may omit the clone size; those that give it use once, few, many or a size class.

d_call clone_size j_call v_call cdr3_aa cdr3_nt
TRBD1 - TRBJ2-1 TRBV2 CASSAGFGTGGNEQFF TGTGCCAGCAGTGCGGGTTTTGGAACAGGGGGCAATGAGCAGTTCTTC
TRBD1 - TRBJ2-2 TRBV5-5 CASSPGQANTGELFF TGTGCCAGCAGCCCGGGACAGGCGAACACCGGGGAGCTGTTTTTT
TRBD1 - TRBJ1-3 TRBV4-1 CASSPAPQGANGNTIYF TGCGCCAGCAGCCCGGCCCCTCAGGGGGCTAATGGAAACACCATATATTTT
TRBD2 - TRBJ2-3 TRBV27 CASRRLAGAPTDTQYF TGTGCCAGCCGCAGACTAGCGGGGGCCCCCACAGATACGCAGTATTTT
- - TRBJ1-1 TRBV29-1 CSVEGRNTEAFF TGCAGCGTTGAAGGTCGGAACACTGAAGCTTTCTTT
TRBD2 - TRBJ2-1 TRBV4-3 CASSQVPSGGANEQFF TGCGCCAGCAGCCAAGTACCTAGCGGGGGGGCGAATGAGCAGTTCTTC
TRBD1 once TRBJ1-1 TRBV6-5 CASSNNRGAAEAFF TGTGCCAGCAGTAACAACAGGGGTGCGGCTGAAGCTTTCTTT
TRBD1 - TRBJ1-1 TRBV7-3 CASSLTGGATEAFF TGTGCCAGCAGCCTTACAGGGGGGGCCACTGAAGCTTTCTTT
- - TRBJ1-4 TRBV9 CASSVGSATNEKLFF TGTGCCAGCAGCGTAGGGAGTGCAACTAATGAAAAACTGTTTTTT
TRBD1 - TRBJ1-2 TRBV24-1 CATSWSQGQNYGYTF TGTGCCACCAGTTGGTCCCAGGGACAGAACTATGGCTACACCTTC
- - TRBJ1-5 TRBV6-1 CASSERGGAQPQHF TGTGCCAGCAGTGAAAGGGGAGGTGCCCAGCCCCAGCATTTT
TRBD1 - TRBJ2-7 TRBV5-1 CASSSDRGDDEQYF TGCGCCAGCAGCTCGGACAGGGGTGACGACGAGCAGTACTTC
- - TRBJ1-1 TRBV3-1/TRBV3-2 CASSQGQGTEAFF TGTGCCAGCAGCCAAGGGCAGGGCACTGAAGCTTTCTTT
- - TRBJ2-2 TRBV9 CASSPGGFATGELFF TGTGCCAGCAGCCCCGGGGGTTTCGCCACCGGGGAGCTGTTTTTT
- - TRBJ2-4 TRBV6-5 CASQGTSQNIQYF TGTGCCAGCCAAGGGACTTCCCAAAACATTCAGTACTTC
TRBD2 - TRBJ2-3 TRBV7-2 CASSLARSSGGAADTQYF TGTGCCAGCAGCTTAGCGCGGTCTAGCGGGGGGGCCGCAGATACGCAGTATTTT
- once TRBJ1-6 TRBV7-2 CASRQGLNSPLHF TGTGCCAGCAGACAGGGATTAAATTCACCCCTCCACTTT
- - TRBJ2-1 TRBV12-3/TRBV12-4 CASSFYEQFF TGTGCCAGCAGTTTCTATGAGCAGTTCTTC
- - TRBJ2-6 TRBV19 CASRQGRGGANVLTF TGTGCCAGTAGGCAGGGGCGCGGAGGGGCCAACGTCCTGACTTTC
- - TRBJ2-3 TRBV18 CASSPSVTDTQYF TGTGCCAGCTCACCAAGCGTCACAGATACGCAGTATTTT
- few TRBJ1-4 TRBV10-3 CAISSQTGTNEKLFF TGTGCCATCAGTAGCCAGACAGGTACTAATGAAAAACTGTTTTTT
- - TRBJ2-2 TRBV19 CASRGAQGNTGELFF TGTGCCAGTAGAGGGGCACAGGGGAACACCGGGGAGCTGTTTTTT
- - TRBJ2-1 TRBV9 CASSATGGSLSYDNEQFF TGTGCCAGCAGCGCCACGGGGGGCTCCCTATCCTACGACAATGAGCAGTTCTTC
- - TRBJ2-7 TRBV7-8 CASSLGAEDYEQYF TGTGCCAGCAGCTTAGGAGCAGAGGACTACGAGCAGTACTTC